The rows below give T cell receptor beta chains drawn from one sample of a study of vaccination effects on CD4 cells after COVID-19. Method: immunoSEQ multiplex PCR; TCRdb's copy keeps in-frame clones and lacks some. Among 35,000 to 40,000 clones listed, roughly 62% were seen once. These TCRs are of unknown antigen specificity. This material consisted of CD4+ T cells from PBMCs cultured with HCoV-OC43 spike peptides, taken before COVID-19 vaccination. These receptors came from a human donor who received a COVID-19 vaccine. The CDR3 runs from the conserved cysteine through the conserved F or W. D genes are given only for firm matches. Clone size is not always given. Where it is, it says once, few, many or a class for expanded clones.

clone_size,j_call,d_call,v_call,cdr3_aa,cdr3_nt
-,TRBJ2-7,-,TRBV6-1,CASSEMAGAGYEQYF,TGTGCCAGCAGTGAAATGGCAGGGGCGGGGTACGAGCAGTACTTC
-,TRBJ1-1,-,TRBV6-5,CASSYRRNTEAFF,TGTGCCAGCAGTTACCGCAGGAACACTGAAGCTTTCTTT
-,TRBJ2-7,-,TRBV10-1,CASMVRTSAGYEQYF,TGCGCCAGCATGGTCCGGACCTCAGCGGGCTACGAGCAGTACTTC
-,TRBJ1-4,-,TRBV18,CASSPPEGPATNEKLFF,TGTGCCAGCTCACCACCGGAGGGGCCCGCAACTAATGAAAAACTGTTTTTT
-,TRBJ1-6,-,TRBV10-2,CASRGGDSYNSPLHF,TGCGCCAGCAGAGGCGGAGACAGCTATAATTCACCCCTCCACTTT
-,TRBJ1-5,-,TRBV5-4,CASSSGTDSNQPQHF,TGTGCCAGCAGCTCGGGAACAGATAGCAATCAGCCCCAGCATTTT
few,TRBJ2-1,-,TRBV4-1,CASSHSSIKAYNEQFF,TGCGCCAGCAGCCATTCTAGCATTAAAGCCTACAATGAGCAGTTCTTC
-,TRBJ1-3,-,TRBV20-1,CSARDRVRVYF,TGCAGTGCTAGAGATCGAGTAAGGGTATATTTT
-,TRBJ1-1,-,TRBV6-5,CASSWRAFGGTEAFF,TGTGCCAGCAGTTGGAGGGCCTTCGGGGGCACTGAAGCTTTCTTT
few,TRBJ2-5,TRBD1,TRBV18,CASSEGQGSLETQYF,TGTGCCAGCTCAGAAGGACAGGGGAGCTTAGAGACCCAGTACTTC
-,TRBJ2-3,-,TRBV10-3,CASSRLDLSTDTQYF,TGTGCCAGCTCACGACTAGACCTCAGCACAGATACGCAGTATTTT
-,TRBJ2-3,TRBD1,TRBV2,CASSRDRNTDTQYF,TGTGCCAGCAGCCGGGACAGAAACACAGATACGCAGTATTTT
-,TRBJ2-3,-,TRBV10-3,CAIRVSGTRSTDTQYF,TGTGCCATCAGAGTTTCAGGGACCCGCTCCACAGATACGCAGTATTTT
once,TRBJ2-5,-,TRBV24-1,CATSDPTSQETQYF,TGTGCCACCAGTGACCCCACGTCTCAAGAGACCCAGTACTTC
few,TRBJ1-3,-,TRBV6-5,CASSYDTVPGNTIYF,TGTGCCAGCAGTTACGACACGGTCCCAGGAAACACCATATATTTT
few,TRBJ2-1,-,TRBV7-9,CASSLLEDQFF,TGTGCCAGCAGCTTGTTGGAGGATCAGTTCTTC
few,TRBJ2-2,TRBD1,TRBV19,CASRRDRVNTGELFF,TGTGCCAGTCGCCGGGACAGGGTGAACACCGGGGAGCTGTTTTTT